This record concerns one T cell receptor (beta chain) sequence. What it recognizes is unknown. CDR3 length equals 14 residues. V gave up 4 bases and J gave up 4 bases, with 15 bases separating them. Germline CDR1 reads GTSNPN; CDR2 reads SVGIG (reference sequence). The sample comes from a study of early T cells in non-severe SARS-CoV-2 infection. Study observations and caveats: A preference for anti-spike CD8 responses marked VDJdb matching, which missed private and CD4 specificities.

One entry per CDR3 protein results from TCRdb running MiXCR on the 5' RACE reads. The sample yields roughly 120,000 distinct CDR3 sequences, approximately 12% seen once. This TCR derives from an adult who was a healthcare worker with PCR-confirmed SARS-CoV-2 infection or an uninfected control (not recorded which). The chain combines TRBV30 with TRBJ2-3; D may correspond to TRBD1 or TRBD2 (5 bases each). Sequenced material: whole blood, taken at baseline. CDR3 sequence: CAWMWGSNADTQYF. CDR3 nucleotides: TGTGCCTGGATGTGGGGGAGCAATGCAGATACGCAGTATTTT.